Sequencing of this T cell receptor (beta chain) was carried out in a study of CD8+CD57+ T cells in acquired aplastic anemia. Study-wide results and limits: Common to patients and controls were roughly 30 CD8+ CDR3 sequences.

For sequencing, patients were chosen who had shown expansion of CD8+CD57+ cells by flow cytometry. The enrolled patients all had severe acquired aplastic anemia. Blood sampling was performed on the patients, and none of them had received therapy by then. Regarding this clonotype: What it recognizes is unknown. Possible read error: a much larger clone is one base away.

Genomic DNA constituted the template upon which TCR beta VDJ and CDR3 profiling was performed. TCRdb reprocessed the reads with MiXCR, giving one entry per CDR3 protein. The sample lists under 250,000 distinct CDR3 sequences, 40% to 50% occurring once. Material: sorted CD4+, CD8+, or CD8+CD57+ T cells (not recorded which) from PBMCs. The TCR originated in a human donor with aplastic anemia.

The CDR3: CASSLYGITRRVDGYTF. Written as DNA, the CDR3 is TGTGCCAGCAGCTTATACGGAATAACGAGGAGGGTCGATGGCTACACCTTC. This chain uses TRBV11-2 with TRBJ1-2; D call uncertain. With 2 bases removed from V and 6 bases from J, the gap between germline ends came to 22 bases. CDR3 size: 17 residues. Germline CDR1 and CDR2: SGHAT and FQNNGV.